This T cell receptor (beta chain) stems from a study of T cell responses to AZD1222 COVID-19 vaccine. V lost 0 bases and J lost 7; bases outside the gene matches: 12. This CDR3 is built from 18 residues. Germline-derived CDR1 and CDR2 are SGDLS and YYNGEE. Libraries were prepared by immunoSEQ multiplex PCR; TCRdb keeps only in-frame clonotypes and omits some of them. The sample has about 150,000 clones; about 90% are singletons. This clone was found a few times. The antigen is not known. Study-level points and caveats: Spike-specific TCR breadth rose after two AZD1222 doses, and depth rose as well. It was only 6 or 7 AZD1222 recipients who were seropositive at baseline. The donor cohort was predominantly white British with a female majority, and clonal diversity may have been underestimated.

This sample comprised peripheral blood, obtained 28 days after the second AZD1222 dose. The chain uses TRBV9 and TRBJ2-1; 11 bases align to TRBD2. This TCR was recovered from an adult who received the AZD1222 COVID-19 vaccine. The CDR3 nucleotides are TGTGCCAGCAGCGTAGGGGACTTTAGCGGGAGGGCCTTGAATGAGCAGTTCTTC. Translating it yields CASSVGDFSGRALNEQFF.